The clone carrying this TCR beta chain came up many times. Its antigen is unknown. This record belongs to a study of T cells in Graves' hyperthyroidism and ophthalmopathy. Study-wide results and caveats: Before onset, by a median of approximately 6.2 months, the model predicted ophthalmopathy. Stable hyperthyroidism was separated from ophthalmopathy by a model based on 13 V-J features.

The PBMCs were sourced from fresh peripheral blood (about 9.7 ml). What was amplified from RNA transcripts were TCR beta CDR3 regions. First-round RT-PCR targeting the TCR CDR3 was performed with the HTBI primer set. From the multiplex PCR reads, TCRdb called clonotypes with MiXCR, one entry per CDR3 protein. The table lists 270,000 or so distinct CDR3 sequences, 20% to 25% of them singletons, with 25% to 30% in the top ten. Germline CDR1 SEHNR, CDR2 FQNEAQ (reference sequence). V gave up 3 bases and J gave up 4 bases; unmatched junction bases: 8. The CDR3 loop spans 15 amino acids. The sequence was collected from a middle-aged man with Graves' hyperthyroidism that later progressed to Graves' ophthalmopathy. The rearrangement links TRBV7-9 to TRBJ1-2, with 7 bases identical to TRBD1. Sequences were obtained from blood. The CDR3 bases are TGTGCCAGCAGCTTGACGGACAGGCCGCTCTATGGCTACACCTTC. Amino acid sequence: CASSLTDRPLYGYTF.